Each of the 32 T cell receptor beta chains below was sequenced from the same sample in a study of T cells in tumors after PD-1 blockade. Assay used: immunoSEQ multiplex PCR; TCRdb lists only in-frame clones, some missing. This table has more than 40,000 clones, 81% appearing once. Here the sequenced sample was PBMCs, taken before anti-PD-1 treatment. The receptors stem from a human donor with basal cell carcinoma.

The chain couples TRBV30 to TRBJ2-3, with 8 positions matching TRBD2. Germline V gene data show CDR1 as GTSNPN and CDR2 as SVGIG (reference sequence). The CDR3 covers 15 residues. J gave up 0 bases and V 1 base, and 3 bases lay outside the gene matches. In nucleotides, the CDR3 is TGTGCCTGGAGTGGACTAGCGCGTAGCACAGATACGCAGTATTTT. It encodes CAWSGLARSTDTQYF.

This sequence joins TRBV10-3 and TRBJ2-3; TRBD2 is a possible D gene (5 bases). The CDR3 extends over 15 amino acids. V lost 10 bases and J lost 0, with 17 bases in between. CDR1 is ENHRY and CDR2 is SYGVKD in the germline V gene. In nucleotides, the CDR3 is TGTGCCACCCGTGAGGGATTCACTAGCACAGATACGCAGTATTTT. Its translation: CATREGFTSTDTQYF.

The rearrangement uses TRBV6-1 and TRBJ1-5; weak D call: TRBD1 (5 bases). The CDR3 loop spans 18 amino acids. The germline CDR1 and CDR2 sequences are MNHNS and SASEGT. V lost 0 bases to trimming and J lost 0 bases, with 15 bases between them. The CDR3 DNA reads TGTGCCAGCAGTGAAGCGCTTCAGGGCAGCTATAGCAATCAGCCCCAGCATTTT. This encodes CASSEALQGSYSNQPQHF.

The chain recombines TRBV7-2 with TRBJ2-7; tentatively, D is TRBD1 (6 bases). CDR1 SGHTA and CDR2 FQGNSA come from the germline V gene. The CDR3 runs to 12 residues. Trimming shortened V by 4 bases and J by 6 bases, and 10 bases separated the two germline ends. The CDR3 bases are TGTGCCAGCAGCTCAGGGGTTGGCGAGCAGTACTTC. It codes for CASSSGVGEQYF. The variable domain in full, with the rest retrieved from reference TRBV7-2 and TRBJ2-7, is GAGVSQSPSNKVTEKGKDVELRCDPISGHTALYWYRQSLGQGLEFLIYFQGNSAPDKSGLPSDRFSAERTGGSVSTLTIQRTQQEDSAVYLCASSSGVGEQYFGPGTRLTVT.

The chain uses TRBV7-9 and TRBJ2-5; D may be TRBD2 (6 bases). V was shortened by 1 base and J by 5 bases, with 11 bases between the two germline ends. This CDR3 is 14 amino acids long. CDR1 is SEHNR and CDR2 is FQNEAQ in the germline V gene (reference sequence). The CDR3 DNA sequence: TGTGCCAGCAGCTTAGGTGGAGGGAGGGAGACCCAGTACTTC. Translation gives CASSLGGGRETQYF.

The chain links TRBV29-1 to TRBJ2-5; 13 bases align to TRBD2. This CDR3 is built from 14 residues. CDR1 and CDR2 (germline): SQVTM, ANQGSEA. V shed 6 bases and J 4 bases; nucleotides not matched to a gene: 5. The CDR3 nucleotides read TGCAGCGTCACTAGCGGGGGGGCCTCAGAGACCCAGTACTTC. It codes for CSVTSGGASETQYF.

The chain has TRBV6-4 and TRBJ2-6; the D is unclear. V was trimmed by 5 bases and J by 0 bases, leaving 2 bases between them. The CDR3 consists of 13 residues. The germline CDR1 and CDR2 sequences are MRHNA and SNTAGT. CDR3 nucleotide sequence: TGTGCCAGCAGTTCCTCTGGGGCCAACGTCCTGACTTTC. Its translation is CASSSSGANVLTF.

The J gene is TRBJ2-2, the V gene TRBV6-5, with a tentative D call TRBD1 (6 bases). V was clipped by 0 bases and J by 4 bases, with 12 bases between them. CDR1 is MNHEY, CDR2 SVGAGI, per germline. This CDR3 contains 16 residues. CDR3 sequence reads: CASSYSWGRGTGELFF. For the CDR3, the DNA is TGTGCCAGCAGTTACTCGTGGGGGCGCGGCACCGGGGAGCTGTTTTTT.

Notes on this clone: Other DNA variants within this sample encode the same CDR3. The V gene is TRBV29-1, the J gene TRBJ1-3; D is unresolved. Trimming stripped 5 bases from V and 4 bases from J, with 6 bases between. Germline V gene sequence: CDR1 SQVTM, CDR2 ANQGSEA. The CDR3 length is 11 residues. The CDR3 sequence is CSVSHGNTIYF. The CDR3 DNA is TGCAGCGTTTCCCACGGAAACACCATATATTTT. Supplemented by reference TRBV29-1 and TRBJ1-3, the full variable domain reads SAVISQKPSRDICQRGTSLTIQCQVDSQVTMMFWYRQQPGQSLTLIATANQGSEATYESGFVIDKFPISRPNLTFSTLTVSNMSPEDSSIYLCSVSHGNTIYFGEGSWLTVV.

The chain couples TRBV6-5 to TRBJ1-2; 11 nucleotides match TRBD1. CDR1 is MNHEY, CDR2 SVGAGI, per germline. V shed 2 bases, J shed 2 bases, and the junction held 4 bases outside the gene matches. The CDR3 runs to 16 residues. The CDR3 here is CASSYARTGGNYGYTF. The CDR3 nucleotides are TGTGCCAGCAGTTACGCGAGGACAGGGGGCAACTATGGCTACACCTTC.

CDR3 loop: CASSKGGDIRIETQYF. CDR3 coding DNA: TGTGCCAGTAGTAAGGGGGGGGATATCCGGATTGAGACCCAGTACTTC. The V call is TRBV19, the J call TRBJ2-5; possibly TRBD2 for D (7 bases). The CDR3 has 16 amino acids. V shed 4 bases and J shed 5 bases, with 20 bases lying between them. Germline V gene data show CDR1 as LNHDA and CDR2 as SQIVND (reference sequence).

This chain joins TRBV19 and TRBJ2-7; D remains ambiguous. CDR3 length: 14 residues. Per the germline V gene, CDR1 is LNHDA and CDR2 is SQIVND (reference sequence). The V end lost 3 bases, the J end lost 5 bases, and 14 bases lay between the germline ends. CDR3 DNA: TGTGCCAGTAGTATTAATGGTCTATCCGACGAGCAGTACTTC. It is translated as CASSINGLSDEQYF.

With regard to this clone: A read error may account for a junction end that differs from germline. The chain employs TRBV27 and TRBJ2-3, with 12 bases identical to TRBD2. The CDR3 is 15 amino acids. Germline V CDR1 and CDR2: MNHEY, SMNVEV (reference sequence). CDR3 coding DNA: TGTGCCAGCGGGCTAGCGGGGGGGCTGCCTTCAAAGCTCCATTTT. It encodes CASGLAGGLPSKLHF.

This clone was counted between two and nine times. CDR3 region: CASSHPDRVEPLHF. The CDR3 DNA sequence: TGTGCCAGCAGCCACCCGGACAGGGTTGAACCCCTCCACTTT. The chain uses TRBV6-2 or TRBV6-3 and TRBJ1-6, with TRBD1 matching 8 bases. With 6 bases clipped from V and 12 bases from J, the junction kept 10 bases outside the gene matches. The CDR3 covers 14 residues. Germline V CDR1 and CDR2: MNHEY, SVGEGT.

The chain is built from TRBV7-9 and TRBJ2-7, with D maybe TRBD1 (6 bases). V dropped 3 bases and J dropped 7 bases, with 7 bases sitting between them. The germline V gene has CDR1 SEHNR and CDR2 FQNEAQ (reference sequence). The CDR3 consists of 11 residues. This CDR3 is CASSFQGEQYF. The CDR3, as DNA: TGTGCCAGCAGCTTCCAGGGGGAGCAGTACTTC.

This clone was picked up a small number of times. The chain recombines TRBV19 with TRBJ1-5; D gene ambiguous. The V and J ends lost 5 bases and 1 base respectively, with 9 bases between them. The CDR3 loop spans 14 amino acids. The germline CDR1 and CDR2 sequences are LNHDA and SQIVND (reference sequence). The DNA of the CDR3 is TGTGCCAGTAGTGTGGTTCAGAGCAATCAGCCCCAGCATTTT. Translation gives CASSVVQSNQPQHF. The full variable domain, completed using reference TRBV19 and TRBJ1-5, is DGGITQSPKYLFRKEGQNVTLSCEQNLNHDAMYWYRQDPGQGLRLIYYSQIVNDFQKGDIAEGYSVSREKKESFPLTVTSAQKNPTAFYLCASSVVQSNQPQHFGDGTRLSIL.

The DNA for the CDR3 is TGTGCCAGCAGTTTGTTGGAGGGGAGCTCCTACAATGAGCAGTTCTTC. Translated: CASSLLEGSSYNEQFF. V usage is TRBV27 and J usage is TRBJ2-1, with D perhaps TRBD2 (6 bases). V dropped 3 bases and J dropped 0 bases, with 12 bases sitting between them. The CDR3 is 16 amino acids. Germline V gene lookup returns CDR1 MNHEY and CDR2 SMNVEV (reference sequence).

This clone was detected only a few times. The chain recombines TRBV5-1 with TRBJ2-3; a possible D gene is TRBD1 (6 bases). V was cut by 4 bases and J by 0 bases, with 12 bases left in between. This CDR3 comprises 15 residues. The germline gives CDR1 SGHRS, CDR2 YFSETQ. The CDR3 DNA sequence: TGCGCCAGCAGCGACGGGACAACCAGCACAGATACGCAGTATTTT. It codes for CASSDGTTSTDTQYF.

J is TRBJ1-3 and V is TRBV5-1, with 7 bases fitting TRBD1. This CDR3 has 15 residues. Germline V gene lookup returns CDR1 SGHRS and CDR2 YFSETQ. The V gene end was trimmed by 2 bases and the J gene end by 2 bases; junction bases not matched to a gene: 4. The DNA of the CDR3 is TGCGCCAGCAGCTTTGAGGGGGCAACTGGAAACACCATATATTTT. Its translation: CASSFEGATGNTIYF.

The chain is built from TRBV30 and TRBJ2-1, with TRBD2 identical over 11 bases. Germline V gene data show CDR1 as GTSNPN and CDR2 as SVGIG (reference sequence). With 3 bases clipped from V and 6 bases from J, the junction kept 13 bases outside the gene matches. The CDR3 has 17 amino acids. The CDR3 here is CAWSPDPLAGGLNEQFF. CDR3 bases: TGTGCCTGGAGCCCCGACCCCCTAGCGGGGGGCCTCAATGAGCAGTTCTTC. Together with reference TRBV30 and TRBJ2-1, the CDR3 gives the full variable domain: SQTIHQWPATLVQPVGSPLSLECTVEGTSNPNLYWYRQAAGRGLQLLFYSVGIGQISSEVPQNLSASRPQDRQFILSSKKLLLSDSGFYLCAWSPDPLAGGLNEQFFGPGTRLTVL.

This rearrangement joins TRBV5-1 to TRBJ2-5, with D perhaps matching TRBD1 or TRBD2 (5 bases each). Trimming took 4 bases from V and 4 from J, leaving 11 bases between them. CDR3 length: 13 residues. Germline V gene lookup returns CDR1 SGHRS and CDR2 YFSETQ. The CDR3 spells CASSRGAGETQYF. The CDR3 nucleotides are TGCGCCAGCAGCAGAGGGGCAGGAGAGACCCAGTACTTC. The entire variable domain, with the rest obtained from reference TRBV5-1 and TRBJ2-5, is as follows: KAGVTQTPRYLIKTRGQQVTLSCSPISGHRSVSWYQQTPGQGLQFLFEYFSETQRNKGNFPGRFSGRQFSNSRSEMNVSTLELGDSALYLCASSRGAGETQYFGPGTRLLVL.

The V gene is TRBV3-1 (or the pseudogene TRBV3-2), the J gene TRBJ1-1; D is perhaps TRBD1 (5 bases). The CDR3 length is 13 residues. The V gene lost 3 bases and the J gene lost 9 bases, with 14 bases spanning the gap. Germline CDR1 and CDR2: LGHDT and YNNKEL (reference sequence). The CDR3 sequence: CASSQGGGSQAFF. CDR3 in DNA: TGTGCCAGCAGCCAGGGGGGAGGGTCCCAAGCTTTCTTT.

Here the CDR3 reads CASSQPSGGASNEQFF. The CDR3 nucleotides read TGTGCCAGCAGCCAACCGAGCGGGGGGGCCTCCAATGAGCAGTTCTTC. V gene TRBV13 combines with J gene TRBJ2-1; TRBD2 matches at 10 bases. The CDR3 length is 16 residues. CDR1 and CDR2 (germline): PRHDT, FYEKMQ (reference sequence). V lost 5 bases and J lost 6; bases outside the gene matches: 10.

The chain couples TRBV6-4 to TRBJ1-1, with D perhaps TRBD1 (5 bases). CDR3 size: 13 residues. The V end was cut by 5 bases, the J end by 2 bases, with 9 bases between. In germline, CDR1 is MRHNA, CDR2 SNTAGT. This CDR3 reads CASSWGGNTEAFF. In nucleotides, the CDR3 is TGTGCCAGCAGTTGGGGGGGAAACACTGAAGCTTTCTTT.

This rearrangement joins TRBV7-9 to TRBJ2-7, with unresolved D. The V and J ends lost 3 bases and 2 bases respectively, with 11 bases between them. CDR1 SEHNR and CDR2 FQNEAQ come from the germline V gene (reference sequence). The CDR3 spans 14 residues. The CDR3 DNA is TGTGCCAGCAGCTTCGATAGGGCCGCCTACGAGCAGTACTTC. It yields the protein CASSFDRAAYEQYF.

The gene calls are TRBV7-9 and TRBJ2-5; the match to TRBD2 covers 11 bases. The V segment lost 2 bases and the J segment 2 bases; nucleotides outside the gene matches: 4. The CDR3 extends over 16 amino acids. Germline V gives CDR1 SEHNR, CDR2 FQNEAQ (reference sequence). CDR3 sequence: CASSLLASGGQETQYF. DNA for the CDR3: TGTGCCAGCAGCTTATTGGCTAGCGGGGGGCAAGAGACCCAGTACTTC.

The V call is TRBV19, the J call TRBJ2-7; 7 bases align to TRBD1. Germline lookup yields CDR1 LNHDA and CDR2 SQIVND (reference sequence). Germline trimming cut 6 bases from V and 9 bases from J; bases unmatched to any gene: 11. The CDR3 is made up of 13 amino acids. The CDR3 here is CASRQRQGEAQYF. CDR3 coding DNA: TGTGCCAGTAGACAACGACAGGGAGAAGCGCAGTACTTC.

This clone was seen a few times. The chain links TRBV2 to TRBJ1-2; D call uncertain. The germline gives CDR1 SNHLY, CDR2 FYNNEI. V was shortened by 7 bases and J by 6 bases, with 15 bases between the two germline ends. CDR3 length equals 13 residues. CDR3 loop: CASTTSGVNGYTF. CDR3 bases: TGTGCCAGCACCACGAGCGGGGTAAATGGCTACACCTTC.

DNA for the CDR3: TGTGCCACCAGCAGAGCAAAGGAAGAGACCCAGTACTTC. This codes for CATSRAKEETQYF. The rearrangement uses TRBV15 and TRBJ2-5, with D uncertain. CDR3 size: 13 residues. V gave up 1 base and J gave up 3 bases, with 6 bases separating them. Germline CDR1 and CDR2: LNHNV and YYDKDF (reference sequence).

This chain uses TRBV6-5 with TRBJ1-3; 7 bases line up with TRBD1. Germline-derived CDR1 and CDR2 are MNHEY and SVGAGI. J lost 0 bases, V lost 4 bases, and 6 bases had no gene match. The CDR3 runs 16 residues. CDR3: CASSLKGQYSGNTIYF. CDR3 nucleotide sequence: TGTGCCAGCAGTTTAAAGGGACAGTACTCTGGAAACACCATATATTTT.

The J gene is TRBJ2-7, the V gene TRBV6-5; 7 bases map to TRBD1. The CDR3 length is 14 residues. In germline, CDR1 is MNHEY, CDR2 SVGAGI. V trimming: 4 bases; J trimming: 4 bases; junction bases outside the gene matches: 7. The CDR3 here is CASSFSGTAYEQYF. CDR3 sequence (DNA): TGTGCCAGCAGTTTCTCCGGGACAGCGTACGAGCAGTACTTC.

This chain links TRBV30 with TRBJ1-2, with a possible D match to TRBD1 (5 bases). Germline-derived CDR1 and CDR2 are GTSNPN and SVGIG (reference sequence). Trimming pared 0 bases from V and 2 bases from J, leaving 13 bases between. The CDR3 sequence is 15 residues long. The CDR3 region is CAWSVTRRQNYGYTF. CDR3 in DNA: TGTGCCTGGAGTGTAACCCGTCGACAGAACTATGGCTACACCTTC.